Shown below are 14 T cell receptor beta chains from a single sample sequenced in a study of type 1 regulatory T cells. These receptors' targets are unknown. TCRdb re-called the reads with MiXCR, one entry per CDR3 protein. Of more than 60,000 distinct CDR3 sequences in the sample, around 49% were seen once. Source material: cultured non-Tr1 T cells, either the whole culture or a sorted T cell fraction (not recorded which). The receptors originated from a human donor in good health.

This clonotype was counted a single time. The chain combines TRBV12-3 or TRBV12-4 with TRBJ2-1; 9 bases line up with TRBD2. The CDR3 is 14 amino acids. Trimming cost V 7 bases and J 8 bases; bases outside gene matches: 9. The DNA for the CDR3 is TGTGCCAGCACCCCGGGACTAGCATCCGATGAGCAGTTCTTC. This translates into CASTPGLASDEQFF.

The V call is TRBV5-1, the J call TRBJ2-7; possibly TRBD2 for D (5 bases). Between the trimmed V and J ends, which lost 0 bases and 6 bases, there was a span of 10 bases. The CDR3 is 13 amino acids. Germline lookup yields CDR1 SGHRS and CDR2 YFSETQ. The CDR3 DNA is TGCGCCAGCAGCTTGGCCATAAGCGGCGAGCAGTACTTC. It translates to CASSLAISGEQYF. Looking up the rest from reference TRBV5-1 and TRBJ2-7 gives the full variable domain: KAGVTQTPRYLIKTRGQQVTLSCSPISGHRSVSWYQQTPGQGLQFLFEYFSETQRNKGNFPGRFSGRQFSNSRSEMNVSTLELGDSALYLCASSLAISGEQYFGPGTRLTVT.

This clonotype has just a few counts. J is TRBJ2-1 and V is TRBV20-1, with D possibly matching TRBD2 (5 bases). Deletions cut 1 base from V and 5 bases from J, with 18 bases between. This CDR3 is 16 amino acids long. CDR1 is DFQATT and CDR2 is SNEGSKA in the germline V gene (reference sequence). CDR3 in DNA: TGCAGTGCTAGAGCCCGTCCACTGCTAGCTCACAATGAGCAGTTCTTC. Translated: CSARARPLLAHNEQFF.

This rearrangement joins TRBV20-1 to TRBJ1-3; D is unclear. Trimming shortened V by 6 bases and J by 4 bases, and 13 bases separated the two germline ends. Germline values: CDR1 DFQATT, CDR2 SNEGSKA (reference sequence). CDR3 length: 13 residues. This CDR3 reads CSARPNGGNTIYF. In nucleotides, the CDR3 is TGCAGTGCCAGACCCAACGGGGGAAACACCATATATTTT.

This chain uses TRBV18 with TRBJ2-3; D remains ambiguous. This CDR3 is 13 amino acids long. Germline V lookup: CDR1 KGHSH, CDR2 LQKENI. Trimming took 4 bases from V and 5 from J, leaving 10 bases between them. The DNA for the CDR3 is TGTGCCAGCTCACAAACGGAAAAAGATACGCAGTATTTT. Translated: CASSQTEKDTQYF.

In its sample, this clonotype was seen a few times. CDR3 amino acids: CAWIPREGTYSPLHF. CDR3 bases: TGTGCCTGGATTCCCAGAGAGGGGACGTATTCACCCCTCCACTTT. The chain uses TRBV30 and TRBJ1-6; maybe TRBD1 (5 bases). Germline values: CDR1 GTSNPN, CDR2 SVGIG (reference sequence). There are 15 residues in the CDR3. Trimming took off 4 bases at V and 8 bases at J, with 18 bases between the two ends.

This rearrangement joins TRBV12-3 or TRBV12-4 to TRBJ2-6, with D uncertain. The CDR3 contains 14 residues. Trimming took off 2 bases at V and 4 bases at J, with 6 bases between the two ends. CDR3 DNA: TGTGCCAGCAGTTTAATGGCGGGGGCCAACGTCCTGACTTTC. This codes for CASSLMAGANVLTF.

The CDR3 sequence: CAIRLGQGGYGYTF. The CDR3, as DNA: TGTGCCATCAGACTTGGACAGGGAGGCTATGGCTACACCTTC. This chain connects TRBV10-3 to TRBJ1-2; the match to TRBD1 covers 8 bases. This CDR3 is 14 amino acids long. The germline V gene has CDR1 ENHRY and CDR2 SYGVKD. The trim removed 6 bases at V and 4 bases at J, leaving 7 bases unmatched.

The genes are TRBV7-2 and TRBJ1-2, with a weak D call TRBD1 (5 bases). The V gene's germline CDR1 is SGHTA and CDR2 FQGNSA. The V and J ends lost 6 bases and 4 bases respectively, with 24 bases between them. The CDR3 contains 17 residues. CDR3 residues: CASRIIAGSPALYGYTF. The CDR3 DNA sequence: TGTGCCAGCAGGATCATTGCAGGGTCCCCTGCTCTCTATGGCTACACCTTC. Variable domain in full (rest from reference TRBV7-2 and TRBJ1-2): GAGVSQSPSNKVTEKGKDVELRCDPISGHTALYWYRQSLGQGLEFLIYFQGNSAPDKSGLPSDRFSAERTGGSVSTLTIQRTQQEDSAVYLCASRIIAGSPALYGYTFGSGTRLTVV.

The chain uses TRBV7-2 and TRBJ2-1; D perhaps matches TRBD1 (5 bases). The ends were cut back, 1 base at V and 4 bases at J, with 14 bases in the middle. The CDR3 has 16 residues. Germline CDR1 and CDR2: SGHTA and FQGNSA. Here the CDR3 DNA reads TGTGCCAGCAGCTTAGTGGGTTCGCAGGGATACAATGAGCAGTTCTTC. Translated: CASSLVGSQGYNEQFF. Together with reference TRBV7-2 and TRBJ2-1, the CDR3 gives the full variable domain: GAGVSQSPSNKVTEKGKDVELRCDPISGHTALYWYRQSLGQGLEFLIYFQGNSAPDKSGLPSDRFSAERTGGSVSTLTIQRTQQEDSAVYLCASSLVGSQGYNEQFFGPGTRLTVL.

The rearrangement links TRBV4-3 to TRBJ2-3; TRBD2 matches 8 bases. Germline V gene data show CDR1 as LGHNA and CDR2 as YSLEER. Trimming cost V 5 bases and J 7 bases; bases outside gene matches: 11. This CDR3 is built from 15 residues. The CDR3 protein is CASSMAPGLENTQYF. The CDR3 DNA reads TGCGCCAGCAGCATGGCCCCGGGACTAGAAAATACGCAGTATTTT.

The V gene is TRBV11-2, the J gene TRBJ1-2; D is uncertain. Germline V gene data show CDR1 as SGHAT and CDR2 as FQNNGV. V was cut by 0 bases and J by 5 bases, with 10 bases left in between. The CDR3 runs 14 residues. The CDR3 DNA reads TGTGCCAGCAGCTTAGATTGGACGGATTATGGCTACACCTTC. It translates to CASSLDWTDYGYTF.

This clonotype was seen only a few times. The rearrangement joins TRBV2 to TRBJ2-3; TRBD2 aligns across 7 bases. The CDR3 covers 14 residues. Trimming took 8 bases from V and 3 from J; bases not matched to a gene: 8. The germline V gene has CDR1 SNHLY and CDR2 FYNNEI. DNA of the CDR3: TGTGCCAGCCTCAAGACTAGCTCGACAGATACGCAGTATTTT. This codes for CASLKTSSTDTQYF.

In this sample, this clonotype turned up a few times. The J gene is TRBJ1-1, the V gene TRBV4-1; 7 bases line up with TRBD1. This CDR3 region has 14 residues. CDR1 MGHRA and CDR2 YSYEKL come from the germline V gene. The trim removed 4 bases at V and 5 bases at J, leaving 7 bases unmatched. The DNA of the CDR3 is TGCGCCAGCAGCCGAGGGGGCCCGCAGACTGAAGCTTTCTTT. It codes for CASSRGGPQTEAFF.